The next 15 T cell receptor beta chains were all read from a single sample in a study of T cell clonality in common variable immunodeficiency. The protocol was immunoSEQ multiplex PCR, while the TCRdb copy is restricted to in-frame clones and leaves out a portion. In total the sample includes tens of thousands of clones, none of them seen once. Specimen: peripheral blood mononuclear cells. These receptors were obtained from a person aged 18-70 years in good health.

This clone was seen many times. The read gets to within 3 residues of the CDR3 end, and the germline J gene fills in the rest. J is TRBJ2-1 and V is TRBV5-1, with D hard to call. The CDR3 length is 12 residues. Trimming took 1 base from V and 8 from J, leaving 7 bases between them. Germline V gene sequence: CDR1 SGHRS, CDR2 YFSETQ. The CDR3 bases that were read are TGCGCCAGCAGCTTGAGGGTGGATGAG. It translates to CASSLRVDE. The CDR3 in full is CASSLRVDEQFF. The full variable domain, with the rest looked up from reference TRBV5-1 and TRBJ2-1, is KAGVTQTPRYLIKTRGQQVTLSCSPISGHRSVSWYQQTPGQGLQFLFEYFSETQRNKGNFPGRFSGRQFSNSRSEMNVSTLELGDSALYLCASSLRVDEQFFGPGTRLTVL.

The sample holds many counts of this clone. The CDR3 end is not reached by the read, which stops 3 residues before it; the germline J gene fills it in. This chain joins TRBV9 and TRBJ2-6; 9 bases are shared with TRBD2. Germline V gene data show CDR1 as SGDLS and CDR2 as YYNGEE. The CDR3 runs 17 residues. The J segment lost 3 bases and the V segment lost 0 bases, leaving 4 bases of the junction unmatched. The covered CDR3 bases are TGTGCCAGCAGCGTAGACGCGGGAGGGGGTGGGGCCAACGTC. Amino acid sequence: CASSVDAGGGGANV. The whole CDR3 protein reads CASSVDAGGGGANVLTF.

This clone was recorded at least ten times. The read gets to within 3 residues of the CDR3 end, and the germline J gene fills in the rest. This rearrangement joins TRBV30 to TRBJ2-1; TRBD1 matches 8 bases. Looked up from germline, CDR1 is GTSNPN and CDR2 is SVGIG (reference sequence). This CDR3 comprises 14 residues. The V and J ends lost 1 base and 4 bases, in that order; junction bases with no gene match: 3. CDR3 residues: CAWSAGQGYNEQFF. CDR3 DNA, as far as it was read: TGTGCCTGGAGTGCCGGACAGGGTTACAATGAG.

This clone was counted at least ten times. The read terminates 3 residues ahead of where the CDR3 ends, so the germline J gene completes it. The rearrangement uses TRBV5-1 and TRBJ2-6; D is undetermined. The CDR3 extends over 14 amino acids. Germline V gene sequence: CDR1 SGHRS, CDR2 YFSETQ. Trimming removed 2 bases at V and 4 bases at J, with 7 bases between. CDR3 amino acids: CASSLTVGANVLTF. CDR3 bases read: TGCGCCAGCAGCTTAACGGTCGGGGCCAACGTC.

This clone was recorded at least ten times. The read falls 3 residues short of the CDR3 end, and the missing part is taken from the germline J gene. The chain carries TRBV24-1 and TRBJ2-5, with a tentative D call TRBD2 (6 bases). Germline values: CDR1 KGHDR, CDR2 SFDVKD. There are 15 residues in the CDR3. Between the trimmed V and J ends, which lost 4 bases and 5 bases, there was a span of 16 bases. CDR3 DNA (partial): TGTGCCACCAGTGAAATAGCGGCTATGGGGGAGACC. Its protein product is CATSEIAAMGET. The full CDR3 protein reads CATSEIAAMGETQYF.

At least ten counts were recorded for this clone. Read sequence stops 3 residues before the CDR3 end, and the germline J gene provides the missing end. The J gene is TRBJ2-7, the V gene TRBV4-2; TRBD2 aligns across 12 bases. The germline V gene encodes CDR1 LGHNA and CDR2 YNFKEQ. The CDR3 runs 21 residues. The ends lost 0 bases at V and 3 bases at J; junction bases unmatched: 18. Incomplete CDR3 DNA: TGTGCCAGCAGCCAAGATGATGTGGAACTAGCGGGAGGAACCCTTCGCTACGAG. It translates to CASSQDDVELAGGTLRYE. The entire CDR3 reads CASSQDDVELAGGTLRYEQYF.

This clone was seen repeatedly, ten times or more. Coverage ceases 3 residues before the CDR3 finishes, and the germline J gene fills in the end. This chain joins TRBV2 and TRBJ2-5; D may be TRBD1 (6 bases). The CDR3 covers 14 residues. The germline gives CDR1 SNHLY, CDR2 FYNNEI. V lost 4 bases and J 2 bases, leaving 11 bases between the germline ends. Here the CDR3 reads CASSGTANQETQYF. CDR3 DNA (partial): TGTGCCAGCAGTGGGACAGCAAATCAAGAGACC.

This clone came up many times. The read ends 3 residues shy of where the CDR3 ends; the end is completed using the germline J gene. The V gene is TRBV7-2, the J gene TRBJ1-2, with D maybe TRBD1 (6 bases). The V end lost 5 bases, the J end lost 7 bases, and 17 bases lay between the germline ends. Germline CDR1 is SGHTA and CDR2 is FQGNSA. The CDR3 is made up of 14 amino acids. The DNA read from the CDR3 is TGTGCCAGCAGCACCCTTTTGCGGGGGCTTGGC. Translating gives CASSTLLRGLG. The full CDR3 is CASSTLLRGLGYTF. Drawing the rest from reference TRBV7-2 and TRBJ1-2, the complete variable domain is GAGVSQSPSNKVTEKGKDVELRCDPISGHTALYWYRQSLGQGLEFLIYFQGNSAPDKSGLPSDRFSAERTGGSVSTLTIQRTQQEDSAVYLCASSTLLRGLGYTFGSGTRLTVV.

This clone was observed at least ten times. The read falls 3 residues short of the CDR3 end, and the missing part is taken from the germline J gene. V is TRBV30 and J is TRBJ1-2, with D maybe TRBD1 (5 bases). The V gene's germline CDR1 is GTSNPN and CDR2 SVGIG (reference sequence). This CDR3 is built from 13 residues. V was shortened by 1 base and J by 4 bases, with 10 bases between the two germline ends. CDR3 sequence: CAWSEGVSYGYTF. The part of the CDR3 DNA that was read is TGTGCCTGGAGTGAAGGGGTCAGCTATGGC.

Ten or more counts support this clone. The missing CDR3 end, 3 residues past where the read stops, is filled in from the germline J gene. V gene TRBV7-2 combines with J gene TRBJ2-5; D may be TRBD1 (6 bases). V gave up 4 bases and J gave up 5 bases, with 14 bases separating them. CDR1 is SGHTA and CDR2 is FQGNSA in the germline V gene. The CDR3 is 14 residues long. The CDR3 reads CASSSLQGAETQYF. CDR3 DNA, as far as it was read: TGTGCCAGCAGCTCACTACAGGGAGCGGAGACC.

This clone was observed at least ten times. Partial CDR3 DNA: TGTGCCAGCAGTTCGACCGGGACTAGCGGGAGGATAATGAAGAATGAG. Encoded protein: CASSSTGTSGRIMKNE. The full CDR3 protein reads CASSSTGTSGRIMKNEQFF. The chain uses TRBV28 and TRBJ2-1; TRBD2 matches at 15 bases. Read sequence stops 3 residues before the CDR3 end, and the germline J gene provides the missing end. The junction had 14 bases not matched to a gene; V was cut back by 4 bases and J by 7 bases. Per the germline V gene, CDR1 is MDHEN and CDR2 is SYDVKM. The CDR3 is 19 residues long.

This clone showed up many times. Different DNA sequences within this sample yield the same CDR3. The CDR3 sequence: CASGSMREVAGELFF. CDR3 DNA (partial): TGTGCTAGTGGTTCCATGCGGGAGGTTGCCGGGGAG. The rearrangement links TRBV12-5 to TRBJ2-2; 8 bases line up with TRBD2. The read stops 3 residues short of the end of the CDR3; the missing end is completed from the germline J gene. V dropped 4 bases and J dropped 6; count of bases not matched to a gene: 7. CDR3 length equals 15 residues. From germline, CDR1 is LGHNT and CDR2 FRNRAP.

This clone was recorded at least ten times. The read halts 3 residues ahead of the CDR3 end, with the missing end drawn from the germline J gene. J is TRBJ1-5 and V is TRBV28; D gene uncertain. In germline, CDR1 is MDHEN, CDR2 SYDVKM. This CDR3 has 17 residues. V gave up 4 bases and J gave up 0 bases, with 16 bases separating them. The CDR3 DNA, read in part, is TGTGCCAGCAGTTCTCGCAGAGATTCCAATAGCAATCAGCCC. Translating it yields CASSSRRDSNSNQP. The complete CDR3 sequence is CASSSRRDSNSNQPQHF. The whole variable domain, filled in from reference TRBV28 and TRBJ1-5, reads DVKVTQSSRYLVKRTGEKVFLECVQDMDHENMFWYRQDPGLGLRLIYFSYDVKMKEKGDIPEGYSVSREKKERFSLILESASTNQTSMYLCASSSRRDSNSNQPQHFGDGTRLSIL.

Ten or more counts support this clone. Read data end 3 residues before the CDR3 end; the end is taken from the germline J gene. The chain combines TRBV6-2 or TRBV6-3 with TRBJ2-7; weak D call: TRBD2 (5 bases). V lost 2 bases and J 0 bases, leaving 14 bases between the germline ends. CDR1 and CDR2 from the germline V gene are MNHEY and SVGEGT. This CDR3 comprises 16 residues. The part of the CDR3 DNA that was read is TGTGCCAGCAGTTACCCCGGACTGCGGAGCTCCTACGAG. Translation: CASSYPGLRSSYE. The CDR3 in full is CASSYPGLRSSYEQYF.

This clone was detected many times. The read ends 3 residues before the CDR3 terminus; that terminus is restored from the germline J gene. This chain uses TRBV29-1 with TRBJ2-3; 7 nucleotides line up with TRBD2. Germline V gene data show CDR1 as SQVTM and CDR2 as ANQGSEA. With 3 bases clipped from V and 3 bases from J, the junction kept 6 bases outside the gene matches. There are 14 residues in the CDR3. The CDR3 spells CSVEVLGGTDTQYF. CDR3 DNA (partial): TGCAGCGTTGAGGTCCTCGGGGGGACAGATACG.